This entry lists 30 T cell receptor beta chains sequenced from one sample in a study of blood T cell repertoires in COVID-19. Sequencing was performed with immunoSEQ multiplex PCR; in TCRdb, only in-frame clones are kept and a portion is missing. Here the sample spans 650,000 to 800,000 clones, about 90% being singletons. Specimen: peripheral blood. Receptors originate from a woman aged 18-30 years with acute or convalescent COVID-19.

This clone was seen only once. The V call is TRBV3-1 (or the pseudogene TRBV3-2), the J call TRBJ2-7; D may be TRBD2 (7 bases). The CDR3 has 15 residues. The V gene's germline CDR1 is LGHDT and CDR2 YNNKEL (reference sequence). V was cut by 2 bases and J by 4 bases, with 15 bases left in between. This chain's CDR3 is CASSQMPGGLYEQYF. In DNA form, the CDR3 reads TGTGCCAGCAGCCAAATGCCGGGGGGCCTATACGAGCAGTACTTC.

The rearrangement uses TRBV5-1 and TRBJ1-1; TRBD1 matches 12 bases. This CDR3 comprises 15 residues. Germline loops: CDR1 SGHRS, CDR2 YFSETQ. Trimming removed 7 bases from V and 5 bases from J; junction bases left unmatched: 9. The CDR3 nucleotides are TGCGCCAGCTACCCGGGACAGGGGGCAGGGACTGAAGCTTTCTTT. It translates to CASYPGQGAGTEAFF.

This clone was seen only a few times. The chain couples TRBV21-1 to TRBJ1-2; the listed D gene, TRBD1, was not tested against the DNA. TRBV21-1 corresponds to a pseudogene. The CDR3 totals 15 residues. The chain's CDR3 is CASSKPGTANYGYTF. The CDR3 DNA sequence: TGTGCCAGCAGCAAACCCGGGACAGCAAACTATGGCTACACCTTC.

The rearrangement uses TRBV27 and TRBJ2-1; 9 nucleotides line up with TRBD2. The V segment lost 7 bases and the J segment 6 bases; nucleotides outside the gene matches: 10. CDR3 length: 15 amino acids. Germline V CDR1 and CDR2: MNHEY, SMNVEV (reference sequence). The CDR3 reads CASTAGGSIINEQFF. The CDR3 DNA reads TGTGCCAGCACCGCGGGGGGGTCCATCATCAATGAGCAGTTCTTC.

This clone turned up a few times. The CDR3 region is CATSSTGKLYGYTF. CDR3 DNA sequence: TGTGCCACCAGCAGTACGGGGAAACTTTATGGCTACACCTTC. The V gene is TRBV15, the J gene TRBJ1-2; no firm D call. Germline V CDR1 and CDR2: LNHNV, YYDKDF (reference sequence). V shed 3 bases and J shed 5 bases, with 13 bases lying between them. The CDR3 extends over 14 amino acids.

The V gene is TRBV7-9, the J gene TRBJ2-1; maybe TRBD1 (5 bases). This CDR3 region has 15 residues. V gave up 5 bases and J gave up 6 bases, with 17 bases separating them. The germline gives CDR1 SEHNR, CDR2 FQNEAQ (reference sequence). CDR3 sequence reads: CASSIEQDSGNEQFF. CDR3 in DNA: TGTGCCAGCAGCATTGAACAGGATTCCGGCAATGAGCAGTTCTTC. Complete variable domain (other parts from reference TRBV7-9 and TRBJ2-1): DTGVSQNPRHKITKRGQNVTFRCDPISEHNRLYWYRQTLGQGPEFLTYFQNEAQLEKSRLLSDRFSAERPKGSFSTLEIQRTEQGDSAMYLCASSIEQDSGNEQFFGPGTRLTVL.

The CDR3 bases are TGTGCCAGCAGCTACCTAGCGGGGGATAACACCGGGGAGCTGTTTTTT. The encoded protein is CASSYLAGDNTGELFF. This rearrangement joins TRBV7-3 to TRBJ2-2; 10 nucleotides agree with TRBD2. Losses at the gene ends were 4 bases for V and 2 bases for J; bases not matched to a gene: 4. The CDR3 consists of 16 residues. The V gene's germline CDR1 is SGHTA and CDR2 FQGTGA.

This clone is a singleton in its sample. The rearrangement links TRBV7-2 to TRBJ2-3, with D perhaps matching TRBD2 (6 bases). CDR1 and CDR2 from the germline V gene are SGHTA and FQGNSA. With 1 base removed from V and 1 base from J, the gap between germline ends came to 15 bases. This CDR3 has 17 residues. DNA for the CDR3: TGTGCCAGCAGCTTAGGGGTTCGGAGGAGGGGCACAGATACGCAGTATTTT. This codes for CASSLGVRRRGTDTQYF.

The V and J genes are TRBV29-1 and TRBJ1-2; TRBD1 aligns across 9 bases. This CDR3 is built from 13 residues. V was clipped by 3 bases and J by 2 bases; unmatched bases: 1. Looked up from germline, CDR1 is SQVTM and CDR2 is ANQGSEA. The CDR3 DNA is TGCAGCGTTGAGGGACAGGGAAACTATGGCTACACCTTC. This gives the protein CSVEGQGNYGYTF. Drawing the rest from reference TRBV29-1 and TRBJ1-2, the complete variable domain is SAVISQKPSRDICQRGTSLTIQCQVDSQVTMMFWYRQQPGQSLTLIATANQGSEATYESGFVIDKFPISRPNLTFSTLTVSNMSPEDSSIYLCSVEGQGNYGYTFGSGTRLTVV.

V and J are TRBV24-1 and TRBJ2-1, with 9 bases lining up with TRBD2. The length of the CDR3 is 18 residues. V lost 3 bases to trimming and J lost 2 bases; unmatched junction nucleotides: 10. Germline loops: CDR1 KGHDR, CDR2 SFDVKD. The CDR3 here is CATSDPQGGGATYNEQFF. The CDR3 DNA follows: TGTGCCACCAGTGATCCCCAAGGCGGGGGGGCCACCTACAATGAGCAGTTCTTC.

The chain uses TRBV29-1 and TRBJ2-6; a weak D match, TRBD1 (5 bases). The V end was cut by 3 bases, the J end by 0 bases, with 9 bases between. CDR1 is SQVTM, CDR2 ANQGSEA, per germline. The CDR3 covers 15 residues. CDR3 nucleotide sequence: TGCAGCGTTGAGACAGCCAGCTCTGGGGCCAACGTCCTGACTTTC. This translates into CSVETASSGANVLTF.

This clone appeared a few times. The J gene is TRBJ1-2, the V gene TRBV4-1; possible D gene TRBD1, 6 bases. CDR1 and CDR2 (germline): MGHRA, YSYEKL. The CDR3 is 18 residues long. Trimming cost V 4 bases and J 4 bases, with 25 bases left between them. The CDR3 reads CASSPRDLNRDLIYGYTF. The CDR3 coding sequence is TGCGCCAGCAGCCCAAGGGACCTCAACAGGGATTTAATCTATGGCTACACCTTC.

The DNA for the CDR3 is TGTGCCAGCAGCCCCCGGGGGAAGGGAAGGGGTAATGAAAAACTGTTTTTT. Translation gives CASSPRGKGRGNEKLFF. The V and J genes are TRBV7-2 and TRBJ1-4, with a weak D call TRBD1 (5 bases). The CDR3 has 17 amino acids. V lost 5 bases to trimming and J lost 4 bases, with 20 bases between them. Germline V lookup: CDR1 SGHTA, CDR2 FQGNSA.

This chain links TRBV19 with TRBJ1-2; TRBD1 is a possible D gene (5 bases). CDR1 and CDR2 from the germline V gene are LNHDA and SQIVND (reference sequence). The CDR3 length is 15 residues. V was trimmed by 5 bases and J by 3 bases, leaving 16 bases between them. This chain's CDR3 is CASSSRAPGDYGYTF. CDR3 nucleotide sequence: TGTGCCAGTAGTTCCAGGGCGCCCGGCGACTATGGCTACACCTTC. The full variable domain, completed using reference TRBV19 and TRBJ1-2, is DGGITQSPKYLFRKEGQNVTLSCEQNLNHDAMYWYRQDPGQGLRLIYYSQIVNDFQKGDIAEGYSVSREKKESFPLTVTSAQKNPTAFYLCASSSRAPGDYGYTFGSGTRLTVV.

The chain carries TRBV27 and TRBJ2-2; 9 positions match TRBD2. The CDR3 has 14 residues. From germline, CDR1 is MNHEY and CDR2 SMNVEV (reference sequence). With V trimmed by 5 bases and J by 7 bases, 5 bases remained unmatched. CDR3 DNA: TGTGCCAGCAGTGCGGGGGGGATGTTCGGGGAGCTGTTTTTT. Its protein is CASSAGGMFGELFF.

The rearrangement links TRBV2 to TRBJ2-7; TRBD1 matches 9 bases. J lost 7 bases, V lost 9 bases, and 16 bases had no gene match. The CDR3 contains 15 residues. CDR1 SNHLY and CDR2 FYNNEI come from the germline V gene. The CDR3, as DNA: TGTGCCAGTTCTTCGACTGGGGACAGGGCTAAAGAGCAGTACTTC. This encodes CASSSTGDRAKEQYF.

V gene TRBV6-5 combines with J gene TRBJ1-6; 7 bases agree with TRBD1. This CDR3 is 15 amino acids long. V trimming: 6 bases; J trimming: 6 bases; junction bases outside the gene matches: 8. Germline V gene lookup returns CDR1 MNHEY and CDR2 SVGAGI. In DNA, the CDR3 is TGTGCCAGCAGACCTAGACAGGGAATTAATTCACCCCTCCACTTT. It yields the protein CASRPRQGINSPLHF.

The chain has TRBV9 and TRBJ1-2, with D possibly being TRBD1 (6 bases). The CDR3 has 14 amino acids. Germline assignment: CDR1 SGDLS and CDR2 YYNGEE. The V and J ends lost 4 bases and 6 bases respectively, with 16 bases between them. CDR3 amino acids: CASSQGQQQNGYTF. The DNA for the CDR3 is TGTGCCAGCAGCCAAGGACAGCAGCAAAATGGCTACACCTTC.

The CDR3 DNA follows: TGCGCCAGCAGCTTGGCGGTCTCGTATGAGCAGTACTTC. Translating it yields CASSLAVSYEQYF. The chain employs TRBV5-1 and TRBJ2-7, with unresolved D. V dropped 0 bases and J dropped 7 bases, with 11 bases sitting between them. The CDR3 has 13 amino acids. CDR1 is SGHRS and CDR2 is YFSETQ in the germline V gene.

V usage is TRBV19 and J usage is TRBJ1-2; 12 bases map to TRBD1. This CDR3 region has 15 residues. CDR1 and CDR2 from the germline V gene are LNHDA and SQIVND (reference sequence). V was pared by 3 bases and J by 8 bases, with 7 bases of the junction left unmatched. CDR3 sequence (DNA): TGTGCCAGTAGTATCGGGACAGGGGGCGCTTACGGCTACACCTTC. It translates to CASSIGTGGAYGYTF.

The chain has TRBV6-4 and TRBJ2-2, with 8 positions matching TRBD2. Germline V gene lookup returns CDR1 MRHNA and CDR2 SNTAGT. CDR3 length: 16 amino acids. The J segment lost 0 bases and the V segment lost 5 bases, leaving 5 bases of the junction unmatched. The CDR3 loop is CASSPSSGPNTGELFF. Here the CDR3 DNA reads TGTGCCAGCAGTCCCTCTAGCGGGCCGAACACCGGGGAGCTGTTTTTT.

The chain is built from TRBV6-5 and TRBJ2-7; 7 nucleotides align to TRBD2. The J segment lost 6 bases and the V segment lost 9 bases, leaving 11 bases of the junction unmatched. CDR1 and CDR2 (germline): MNHEY, SVGAGI. The CDR3 loop spans 13 amino acids. The CDR3 region has the DNA TGTGCCAGTGCGGGGGAGGGGAGGCGCGAGCAGTACTTC. The encoded protein is CASAGEGRREQYF.

The V gene is TRBV5-1, the J gene TRBJ2-2; D unresolved. Looked up from germline, CDR1 is SGHRS and CDR2 is YFSETQ. The V gene lost 0 bases and the J gene lost 5 bases, with 14 bases spanning the gap. The CDR3 has 16 amino acids. CDR3 DNA: TGCGCCAGCAGCTTGGCTGCGACACTCACGACCGGGGAGCTGTTTTTT. It translates to CASSLAATLTTGELFF.

V usage is TRBV24-1 and J usage is TRBJ1-2, with 7 bases matching TRBD1. After removal of 3 bases from V and 8 bases from J, the junction contained 8 bases not matched to a gene. The CDR3 length is 14 residues. Germline V gene lookup returns CDR1 KGHDR and CDR2 SFDVKD. CDR3 in DNA: TGTGCCACCAGTGATCCGACAGGGTTGGGAGGCTACACCTTC. Amino acids: CATSDPTGLGGYTF.

The chain carries TRBV6-5 and TRBJ1-2, with a possible D match to TRBD1 (6 bases). V was pared by 2 bases and J by 4 bases, with 14 bases between. This CDR3 contains 15 residues. Germline V gene data show CDR1 as MNHEY and CDR2 as SVGAGI. CDR3 in DNA: TGTGCCAGCAGTTACATCGGGGGGGCTAGCTATGGCTACACCTTC. It specifies CASSYIGGASYGYTF.

The chain carries TRBV5-1 and TRBJ1-2; 8 positions match TRBD1. Trimming cost V 2 bases and J 5 bases; bases outside gene matches: 8. Germline CDR1 reads SGHRS; CDR2 reads YFSETQ. This CDR3 region has 15 residues. CDR3 sequence reads: CASSFNAQGEYGYTF. For the CDR3, the DNA is TGCGCCAGCAGCTTTAATGCACAGGGGGAATATGGCTACACCTTC.

J is TRBJ1-1 and V is TRBV3-1 (or the pseudogene TRBV3-2); tentatively, D is TRBD1 (6 bases). The CDR3 consists of 15 residues. Trimming took off 4 bases at V and 1 base at J, with 13 bases between the two ends. Germline V gives CDR1 LGHDT, CDR2 YNNKEL (reference sequence). CDR3 residues: CASSLHGGQNTEAFF. CDR3 nucleotides: TGTGCCAGCAGCCTACATGGGGGCCAGAACACTGAAGCTTTCTTT.

This chain uses TRBV5-6 with TRBJ1-2; D is unclear. V dropped 0 bases and J dropped 4 bases, with 10 bases sitting between them. The CDR3 loop spans 14 amino acids. Germline CDR1 reads SGHDT; CDR2 reads YYEEEE. The chain's CDR3 is CASSLGGLGYGYTF. CDR3 coding DNA: TGTGCCAGCAGCTTGGGAGGGTTAGGCTATGGCTACACCTTC.

The chain links TRBV27 to TRBJ2-7; 12 bases align to TRBD2. J lost 4 bases, V lost 5 bases, and 6 bases had no gene match. The CDR3 length is 15 residues. The germline CDR1 and CDR2 sequences are MNHEY and SMNVEV (reference sequence). In DNA, the CDR3 is TGTGCCAGCAGTCTCGCTAGCGGGGGGGGGTACGAGCAGTACTTC. It yields the protein CASSLASGGGYEQYF.

V usage is TRBV5-1 and J usage is TRBJ2-3, with 12 bases fitting TRBD2. Germline-derived CDR1 and CDR2 are SGHRS and YFSETQ. With V trimmed by 3 bases and J by 4 bases, 6 bases remained unmatched. This CDR3 comprises 16 residues. The CDR3 coding sequence is TGCGCCAGCAGCTCGGAACTAGCGGGGGGTGCAGATACGCAGTATTTT. Its translation: CASSSELAGGADTQYF.